Below are 30 T cell receptor beta chains sequenced from a single sample in a study of identical twins. TCRdb independently ran MiXCR on the 5' RACE reads; one entry per CDR3 protein. Here the sample spans a few hundred thousand distinct CDR3 sequences, about 9% being singletons. This sample also belongs to another study, concerning yellow fever vaccine responses in identical twins.

Source material: CD8+ T cells sorted from blood. These TCRs come from a woman aged 18-29 years in good health.

This chain connects TRBV11-2 to TRBJ2-7; tentative D call: TRBD2 (5 bases). The CDR3 runs to 18 residues. Deletions cut 2 bases from V and 7 bases from J, with 27 bases between. Germline loops: CDR1 SGHAT, CDR2 FQNNGV. This CDR3 is CASSLNPPELDSLGEQYF. The CDR3 coding sequence is TGTGCCAGCAGCTTAAACCCCCCCGAACTAGATTCGCTCGGTGAGCAGTACTTC.

At least ten counts were recorded for this clonotype. J is TRBJ2-1 and V is TRBV10-3, with TRBD2 matching 7 bases. With V trimmed by 10 bases and J by 6 bases, 9 bases remained unmatched. The CDR3 has 13 residues. Germline V CDR1 and CDR2: ENHRY, SYGVKD. The CDR3 sequence is CATMLAERNEQFF. CDR3 coding DNA: TGTGCCACGATGCTAGCGGAGCGCAATGAGCAGTTCTTC.

There are a few counts of this clonotype. V gene TRBV12-3 or TRBV12-4 combines with J gene TRBJ2-1; 7 nucleotides align to TRBD2. The CDR3 has 17 amino acids. The V and J ends lost 3 bases and 7 bases, in that order; junction bases with no gene match: 15. Here the CDR3 reads CASSLEGGLSARNEQFF. The CDR3 region has the DNA TGTGCCAGCAGTTTGGAGGGAGGGCTTTCCGCGAGGAATGAGCAGTTCTTC.

This clonotype has a handful of counts. This sequence joins TRBV4-2 and TRBJ2-3; 10 bases match TRBD2. CDR1 and CDR2 (germline): LGHNA, YNFKEQ. The CDR3 runs to 16 residues. Trimming cost V 4 bases and J 4 bases; bases outside gene matches: 8. The CDR3 DNA reads TGTGCCAGCAGCCCCCGCCAAGCGGGGGGGGCAGATACGCAGTATTTT. Translated: CASSPRQAGGADTQYF.

This clonotype was detected many times. The chain has TRBV4-1 and TRBJ2-1; D is uncertain. Between the trimmed V and J ends, which lost 1 base and 8 bases, there was a span of 12 bases. Germline V CDR1 and CDR2: MGHRA, YSYEKL. CDR3 length: 14 amino acids. As DNA, the CDR3 is TGCGCCAGCAGCCAAGCTGTTGGAGCATATGAGCAGTTCTTC. Its translation is CASSQAVGAYEQFF.

The CDR3 region is CASSSGTGMNTEAFF. The CDR3, as DNA: TGCGCCAGCAGCTCCGGGACAGGGATGAACACTGAAGCTTTCTTT. The J gene is TRBJ1-1, the V gene TRBV5-1; 9 nucleotides match TRBD1. Germline assignment: CDR1 SGHRS and CDR2 YFSETQ. The length of the CDR3 is 15 residues. V lost 3 bases to trimming and J lost 0 bases; unmatched junction nucleotides: 3.

This clonotype was found many times. Written as DNA, the CDR3 is TGTGCCAGCAGCTACGGGACCGTCGGTGAGCAGTTCTTC. Encoded protein: CASSYGTVGEQFF. This rearrangement joins TRBV7-8 to TRBJ2-1; D is tentatively TRBD1 or TRBD2 (5 bases each). Deletions cut 4 bases from V and 9 bases from J, with 13 bases between. This CDR3 contains 13 residues. Germline V CDR1 and CDR2: SGHVS, FQNEAQ.

There are a few counts of this clonotype. V and J are TRBV13 and TRBJ1-2; D is perhaps TRBD1 (6 bases). This CDR3 has 15 amino acids. The ends were cut back, 0 bases at V and 5 bases at J, with 13 bases in the middle. CDR1 and CDR2 (germline): PRHDT, FYEKMQ (reference sequence). Here the CDR3 DNA reads TGTGCCAGCAGCTTAGGTGGAGGGGGATCTTATGGCTACACCTTC. It yields the protein CASSLGGGGSYGYTF.

The V and J genes are TRBV29-1 and TRBJ2-1, with 7 positions matching TRBD1. V lost 5 bases, J lost 5 bases, and 3 bases stayed unmatched. Germline loops: CDR1 SQVTM, CDR2 ANQGSEA. CDR3 length: 12 residues. CDR3 nucleotides: TGCAGCGTTTGGGACAGCAACAATGAGCAGTTCTTC. Amino acid sequence: CSVWDSNNEQFF.

The chain joins TRBV11-3 to TRBJ2-7; tentatively, D is TRBD1 (5 bases). This CDR3 comprises 14 residues. The V and J ends lost 5 bases and 3 bases respectively, with 14 bases between them. The V gene's germline CDR1 is SGHNT and CDR2 YENEEA. The CDR3 region has the DNA TGTGCCAGCAGCCCATATGCAGGGTTCTACGAGCAGTACTTC. It translates to CASSPYAGFYEQYF.

This chain connects TRBV6-6 to TRBJ2-7, with TRBD1 matching 8 bases. The V gene's germline CDR1 is MNHNY and CDR2 SVGAGI (reference sequence). Trimming at V came to 2 bases and at J to 5 bases, leaving 2 bases not matched to a gene. The CDR3 is 13 amino acids. The CDR3 region has the DNA TGTGCCAGCAGTTACGCGGACAGGGACGAGCAGTACTTC. Encoded protein: CASSYADRDEQYF.

The rearrangement links TRBV12-3 or TRBV12-4 to TRBJ2-7; D gene ambiguous. The CDR3 has 12 amino acids. The germline V and J ends were trimmed by 5 bases and 2 bases, with 7 bases remaining between them. The CDR3 nucleotides are TGTGCCAGCAGTAGTTTTGCCTACGAGCAGTACTTC. This codes for CASSSFAYEQYF.

For the CDR3, the DNA is TGCGCCAGCAGCCTAGGGTGGGGGGGGAATGAAGAGACCCAGTACTTC. Translating gives CASSLGWGGNEETQYF. The rearrangement joins TRBV4-1 to TRBJ2-5; 7 bases map to TRBD2. Germline values: CDR1 MGHRA, CDR2 YSYEKL. This CDR3 has 16 residues. After removal of 4 bases from V and 3 bases from J, the junction contained 11 bases not matched to a gene.

A few counts support this clonotype. Written as DNA, the CDR3 is TGCGCCAGCAGCCAAGTCAGTGCAGATACGCAGTATTTT. Protein: CASSQVSADTQYF. V usage is TRBV4-1 and J usage is TRBJ2-3; D unresolved. The CDR3 extends over 13 amino acids. Per germline, CDR1 MGHRA and CDR2 YSYEKL. With 1 base removed from V and 4 bases from J, the gap between germline ends came to 6 bases.

This clonotype was counted at least ten times. The rearrangement uses TRBV12-5 and TRBJ1-5, with D maybe TRBD1 (5 bases). Trimming took off 9 bases at V and 7 bases at J, with 16 bases between the two ends. CDR1 and CDR2 from the germline V gene are LGHNT and FRNRAP. The CDR3 loop spans 13 amino acids. The CDR3 spells CASGGFLGQPQHF. The CDR3 DNA is TGTGCTAGCGGGGGGTTCCTCGGCCAGCCCCAGCATTTT.

The chain carries TRBV5-1 and TRBJ2-3; 8 nucleotides match TRBD2. This CDR3 has 15 amino acids. Germline V CDR1 and CDR2: SGHRS, YFSETQ. V shed 0 bases and J 4 bases; nucleotides not matched to a gene: 4. The CDR3 DNA reads TGCGCCAGCAGCTTGGTGGGACTAGATCCAGATACGCAGTATTTT. This gives the protein CASSLVGLDPDTQYF.

This clonotype was recorded a few times. The J gene is TRBJ2-3, the V gene TRBV24-1; D is undetermined. In germline, CDR1 is KGHDR, CDR2 SFDVKD. The ends were cut back, 10 bases at V and 7 bases at J, with 17 bases in the middle. CDR3 length: 13 amino acids. CDR3 region: CATGRFQRYTQYF. The CDR3, as DNA: TGTGCCACAGGGCGGTTCCAAAGGTATACGCAGTATTTT.

This clonotype has a handful of counts. V and J are TRBV28 and TRBJ1-5, with a weak D call TRBD1 (6 bases). CDR3 length equals 15 residues. V was pared by 4 bases and J by 9 bases, with 19 bases between. The germline CDR1 and CDR2 sequences are MDHEN and SYDVKM. Written as DNA, the CDR3 is TGTGCCAGCAGTTCCCTCCCAGGGGCTAAGGGGCCCCAGCATTTT. Its protein is CASSSLPGAKGPQHF.

This rearrangement joins TRBV11-2 to TRBJ1-5; a weak D match, TRBD1 (6 bases). V was pared by 4 bases and J by 0 bases, with 19 bases between. This CDR3 comprises 18 residues. CDR1 and CDR2 (germline): SGHAT, FQNNGV. The DNA for the CDR3 is TGTGCCAGCAGCTCGAAAGTGACAGGAGTCTATAGCAATCAGCCCCAGCATTTT. This translates into CASSSKVTGVYSNQPQHF.

Many counts were recorded for this clonotype. The chain couples TRBV6-2 or TRBV6-3 to TRBJ2-3, with 11 bases matching TRBD2. This CDR3 spans 15 amino acids. Germline trimming cut 5 bases from V and 4 bases from J; bases unmatched to any gene: 5. Germline V gives CDR1 MNHEY, CDR2 SVGEGT. Written as DNA, the CDR3 is TGTGCCAGCAGTAGGTTAGCGGGAGGGCCAGATACGCAGTATTTT. This sequence encodes CASSRLAGGPDTQYF.

This clonotype was recorded many times. The rearrangement joins TRBV3-1 to TRBJ2-7; D may be TRBD2 (6 bases). Trimming removed 0 bases at V and 1 base at J, with 7 bases between. This CDR3 comprises 14 residues. CDR1 and CDR2 from the germline V gene are LGHDT and YNNKEL (reference sequence). The CDR3 reads CASSQEGLSYEQYF. In nucleotides, the CDR3 is TGTGCCAGCAGCCAAGAGGGACTTTCCTACGAGCAGTACTTC.

The V gene is TRBV29-1, the J gene TRBJ2-7; D gene ambiguous. V was cut by 7 bases and J by 0 bases, with 13 bases left in between. CDR1 is SQVTM and CDR2 is ANQGSEA in the germline V gene. The CDR3 consists of 13 residues. The CDR3, as DNA: TGCAGCGCCCATGGTACGGACTCCTACGAGCAGTACTTC. Protein: CSAHGTDSYEQYF.

This clonotype was observed at least ten times. The V gene is TRBV3-1, the J gene TRBJ2-5; D might be TRBD1 (5 bases). Per germline, CDR1 LGHDT and CDR2 YNNKEL (reference sequence). V lost 2 bases, J lost 5 bases, and 6 bases lay in between. The CDR3 covers 12 residues. The CDR3 is CASSQKGETQYF. CDR3 bases: TGTGCCAGCAGCCAAAAGGGGGAGACCCAGTACTTC.

This clonotype was counted many times. The V gene is TRBV12-3 or TRBV12-4, the J gene TRBJ2-7; 7 bases fit TRBD1. CDR3 length: 13 amino acids. V was pared by 6 bases and J by 0 bases, with 2 bases of the junction left unmatched. The CDR3 loop is CASRQGSSYEQYF. The DNA of the CDR3 is TGTGCCAGCAGACAGGGGTCCTCCTACGAGCAGTACTTC.

The V gene is TRBV14, the J gene TRBJ2-1; D gene unclear. The CDR3 is made up of 14 amino acids. Between the trimmed V and J ends, which lost 8 bases and 7 bases, there was a span of 18 bases. Germline V gives CDR1 SGHDN, CDR2 FVKESK. The CDR3, as DNA: TGTGCCAGCTTCCCAGGTTCCAGCGTTAATGAGCAGTTCTTC. Translation gives CASFPGSSVNEQFF.

This clonotype was found many times. This chain's CDR3 is CASKDIQETQYF. CDR3 coding DNA: TGTGCCAGCAAGGACATCCAAGAGACCCAGTACTTC. This rearrangement joins TRBV27 to TRBJ2-5; tentative D call: TRBD1 (5 bases). Trimming shortened V by 7 bases and J by 1 base, and 7 bases separated the two germline ends. CDR1 is MNHEY, CDR2 SMNVEV, per germline (reference sequence). The CDR3 consists of 12 residues.

There are a few counts of this clonotype. This sequence joins TRBV4-1 and TRBJ1-1; D is unresolved. This CDR3 contains 12 residues. Trimming stripped 5 bases from V and 9 bases from J, with 13 bases between. Per germline, CDR1 MGHRA and CDR2 YSYEKL. The CDR3 nucleotides read TGCGCCAGCAGCGACGCCGACGCCCAAGCTTTCTTT. Its protein product is CASSDADAQAFF.

This clonotype came up many times. The rearrangement links TRBV2 to TRBJ2-3; D is ambiguous. This CDR3 has 12 residues. With 6 bases removed from V and 6 bases from J, the gap between germline ends came to 10 bases. Germline assignment: CDR1 SNHLY and CDR2 FYNNEI. CDR3 sequence: CASRRSPDTQYF. As DNA, the CDR3 is TGTGCCAGCAGAAGGTCCCCCGATACGCAGTATTTT.

This clonotype came up a few times. V gene TRBV3-1 combines with J gene TRBJ2-4, with a tentative D call TRBD1 (6 bases). The CDR3 contains 16 residues. Germline lookup yields CDR1 LGHDT and CDR2 YNNKEL (reference sequence). V was trimmed by 1 base and J by 8 bases, leaving 18 bases between them. The CDR3 DNA reads TGTGCCAGCAGCCAAGCTCTGGGCAGGGGTCGGGACATTCAGTACTTC. This gives the protein CASSQALGRGRDIQYF.

This clonotype was picked up a small number of times. The chain carries TRBV12-3 or TRBV12-4 and TRBJ2-1; TRBD1 matches 7 bases. The CDR3 has 17 residues. The J segment lost 2 bases and the V segment lost 6 bases, leaving 13 bases of the junction unmatched. The CDR3 sequence is CASSLSEQGSAYNEQFF. The CDR3 DNA follows: TGTGCCAGCAGCCTCTCGGAACAGGGGAGCGCCTACAATGAGCAGTTCTTC.